The clone carrying this T cell receptor (beta chain) appeared a single time. Antigen unknown. The germline V gene encodes CDR1 LNHDA and CDR2 SQIVND (reference sequence). The CDR3 consists of 16 residues. Trimming left V 5 bases short and J 5 bases short, with 21 bases between. This entry comes from a study of cytotoxic CD8 clonotypes in ibrutinib-treated CLL. Findings and limits, study-wide: Clonality climbed at ibrutinib response, then dropped toward baseline at progression. At baseline, clonality was higher than in age-matched healthy donors and correlated with CD8+ counts.

Depth targeted 1 in 200,000 to 1 in 1 million T cells, averaging about 9.2x coverage per clonotype. The method was immunoSEQ multiplex PCR; TCRdb's version includes in-frame clones alone and lacks a portion of them. The sample carries approximately 70,000 clones, 75% to 95% recorded once. The rearrangement uses TRBV19 and TRBJ2-5, with D possibly matching TRBD2 (5 bases). The source of this sequence is a human donor with chronic lymphocytic leukemia. The sequenced sample was PBMCs, obtained after 12 months of ibrutinib treatment. The CDR3 protein is CASSPRERAPGETQYF. The CDR3 DNA follows: TGTGCCAGTAGTCCTCGTGAGAGGGCACCAGGCGAGACCCAGTACTTC.